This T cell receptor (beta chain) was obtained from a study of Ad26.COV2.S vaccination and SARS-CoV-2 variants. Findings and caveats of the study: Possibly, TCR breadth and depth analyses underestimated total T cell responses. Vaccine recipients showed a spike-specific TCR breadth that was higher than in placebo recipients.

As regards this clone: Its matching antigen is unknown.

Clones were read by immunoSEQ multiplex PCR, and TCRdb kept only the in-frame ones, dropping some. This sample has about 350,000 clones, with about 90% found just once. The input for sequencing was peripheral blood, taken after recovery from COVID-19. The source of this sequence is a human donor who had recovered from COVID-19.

CDR3 nucleotide sequence: TGTGCCAGCAGCGTAGGGGATACCAATTCACCCCTCCACTTT. Its protein is CASSVGDTNSPLHF. This chain joins TRBV9 and TRBJ1-6; the D is unclear. Trimming left V 0 bases short and J 7 bases short, with 8 bases between. Looked up from germline, CDR1 is SGDLS and CDR2 is YYNGEE. The CDR3 consists of 14 residues.